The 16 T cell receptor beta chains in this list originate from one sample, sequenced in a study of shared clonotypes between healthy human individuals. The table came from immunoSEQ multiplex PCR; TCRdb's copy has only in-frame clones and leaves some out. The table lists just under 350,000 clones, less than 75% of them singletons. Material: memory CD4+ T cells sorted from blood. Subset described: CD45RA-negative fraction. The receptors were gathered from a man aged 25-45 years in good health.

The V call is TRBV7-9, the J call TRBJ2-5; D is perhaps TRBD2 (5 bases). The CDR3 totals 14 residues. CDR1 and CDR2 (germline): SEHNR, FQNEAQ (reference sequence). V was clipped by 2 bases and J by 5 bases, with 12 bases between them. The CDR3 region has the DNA TGTGCCAGCAGCTTATACGGGGAAGGGGAGACCCAGTACTTC. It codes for CASSLYGEGETQYF.

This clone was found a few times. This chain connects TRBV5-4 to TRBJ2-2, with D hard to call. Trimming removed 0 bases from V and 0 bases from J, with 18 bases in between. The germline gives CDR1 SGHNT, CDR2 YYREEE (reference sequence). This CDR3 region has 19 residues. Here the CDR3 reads CASSLDGVGSLANTGELFF. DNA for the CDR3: TGTGCCAGCAGCTTGGACGGCGTAGGCAGCCTCGCGAACACCGGGGAGCTGTTTTTT.

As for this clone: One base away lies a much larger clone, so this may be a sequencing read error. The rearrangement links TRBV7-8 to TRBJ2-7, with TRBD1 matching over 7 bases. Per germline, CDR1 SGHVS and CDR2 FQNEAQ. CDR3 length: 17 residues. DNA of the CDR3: TGTGCCAGCAGCGCCCTTCCGGGGCGGACAGGCTCCTACGAGCAGTGCTTC. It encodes CASSALPGRTGSYEQCF.

The CDR3 DNA reads TGCGCCAGCAGCTTAGCCGGGCCACCGCGGGAGACCCAGTACTTC. Residues: CASSLAGPPRETQYF. J is TRBJ2-5 and V is TRBV5-1; D uncertain. V was clipped by 2 bases and J by 5 bases, with 16 bases between them. The germline CDR1 and CDR2 sequences are SGHRS and YFSETQ. The CDR3 is 15 amino acids.

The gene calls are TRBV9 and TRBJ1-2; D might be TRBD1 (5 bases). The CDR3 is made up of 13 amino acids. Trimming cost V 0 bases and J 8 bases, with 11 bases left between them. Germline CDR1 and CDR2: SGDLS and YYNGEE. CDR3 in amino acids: CASSVDQGGGYTF. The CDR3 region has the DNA TGTGCCAGCAGCGTAGACCAGGGCGGGGGCTACACCTTC.

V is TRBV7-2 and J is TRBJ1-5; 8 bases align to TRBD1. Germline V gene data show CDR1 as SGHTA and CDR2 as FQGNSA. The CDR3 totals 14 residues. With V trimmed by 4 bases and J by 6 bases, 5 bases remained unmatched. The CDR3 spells CASSSRTGSQPQHF. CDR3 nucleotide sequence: TGTGCCAGCAGCTCCCGGACAGGGTCTCAGCCCCAGCATTTT.

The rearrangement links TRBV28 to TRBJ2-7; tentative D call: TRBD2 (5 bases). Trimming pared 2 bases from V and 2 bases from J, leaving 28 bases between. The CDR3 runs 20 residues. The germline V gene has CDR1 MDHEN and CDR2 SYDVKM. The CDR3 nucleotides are TGTGCCAGCAGTTTAGGACTCTCTGGGCCCCCCTGGTATTTAACCTACGAGCAGTACTTC. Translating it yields CASSLGLSGPPWYLTYEQYF.

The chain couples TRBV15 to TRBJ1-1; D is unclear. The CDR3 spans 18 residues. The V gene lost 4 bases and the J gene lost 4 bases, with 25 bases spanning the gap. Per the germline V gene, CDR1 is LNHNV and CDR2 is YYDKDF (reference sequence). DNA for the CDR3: TGTGCCACCAGCATCATTGATCCGGGTCGCATTATTAGCACTGAAGCTTTCTTT. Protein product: CATSIIDPGRIISTEAFF.

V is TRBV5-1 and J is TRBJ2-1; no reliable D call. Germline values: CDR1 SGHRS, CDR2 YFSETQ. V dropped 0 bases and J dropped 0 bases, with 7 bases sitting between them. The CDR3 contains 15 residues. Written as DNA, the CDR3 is TGCGCCAGCAGCTTGGTTTCAAACTCCTACAATGAGCAGTTCTTC. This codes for CASSLVSNSYNEQFF.

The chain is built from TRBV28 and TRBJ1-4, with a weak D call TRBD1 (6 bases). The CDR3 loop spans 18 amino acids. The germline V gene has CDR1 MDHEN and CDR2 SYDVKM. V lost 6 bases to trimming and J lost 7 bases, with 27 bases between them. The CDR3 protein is CASSPLPNRAGMSEKLFF. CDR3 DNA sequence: TGTGCCAGCAGCCCCCTCCCGAACAGGGCTGGTATGAGTGAAAAACTGTTTTTT.

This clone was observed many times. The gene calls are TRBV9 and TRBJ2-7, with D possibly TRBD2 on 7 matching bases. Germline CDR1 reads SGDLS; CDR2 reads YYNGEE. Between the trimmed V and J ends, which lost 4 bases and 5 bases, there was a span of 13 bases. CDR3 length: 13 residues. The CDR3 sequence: CASSQGRGDEQYF. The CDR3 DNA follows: TGTGCCAGCAGCCAGGGGAGGGGGGACGAGCAGTACTTC.

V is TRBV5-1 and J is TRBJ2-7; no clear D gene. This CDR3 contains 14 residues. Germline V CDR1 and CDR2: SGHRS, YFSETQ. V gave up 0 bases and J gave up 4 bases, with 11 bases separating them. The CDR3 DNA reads TGCGCCAGCAGCTTGGCCCTGGTTACTTACGAGCAGTACTTC. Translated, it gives CASSLALVTYEQYF.

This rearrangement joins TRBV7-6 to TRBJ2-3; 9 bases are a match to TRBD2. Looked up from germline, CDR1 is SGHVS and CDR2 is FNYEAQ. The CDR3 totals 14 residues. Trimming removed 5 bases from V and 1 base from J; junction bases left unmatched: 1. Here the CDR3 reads CASSRGRGTDTQYF. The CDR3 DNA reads TGTGCCAGCAGCCGCGGGAGGGGCACAGATACGCAGTATTTT.

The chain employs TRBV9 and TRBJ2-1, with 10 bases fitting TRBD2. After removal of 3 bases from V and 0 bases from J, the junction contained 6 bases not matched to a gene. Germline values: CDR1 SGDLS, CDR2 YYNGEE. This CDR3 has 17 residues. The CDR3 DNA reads TGTGCCAGCAGCGGGACTAGCGGCTCGAGCTCCTACAATGAGCAGTTCTTC. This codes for CASSGTSGSSSYNEQFF.

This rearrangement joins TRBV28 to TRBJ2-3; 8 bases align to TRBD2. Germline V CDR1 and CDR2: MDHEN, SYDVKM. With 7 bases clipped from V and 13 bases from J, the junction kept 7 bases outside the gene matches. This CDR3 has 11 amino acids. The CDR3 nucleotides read TGTGCCAGCACCCCAGGACTAGCCGAGTATTTT. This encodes CASTPGLAEYF.

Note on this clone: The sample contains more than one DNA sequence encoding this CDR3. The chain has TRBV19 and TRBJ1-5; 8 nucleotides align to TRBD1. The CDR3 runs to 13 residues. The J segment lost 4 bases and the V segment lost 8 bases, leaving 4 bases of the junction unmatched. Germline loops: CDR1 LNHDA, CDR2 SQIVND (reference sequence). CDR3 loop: CASSDRGNQPQHF. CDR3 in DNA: TGTGCCAGTTCCGACAGGGGAAATCAGCCCCAGCATTTT.